These 27 T cell receptor beta chains share one sample of origin, sequenced in a study of cytomegalovirus exposure and HLA in healthy donors. 60 Vbeta and 13 Jbeta primers were used in PCR. Assay: immunoSEQ multiplex PCR; the TCRdb copy retains only in-frame clones and omits some. The sample includes about 200,000 clones, more than 75% of them seen just once. The sequencing sample was made of PBMCs. The receptors shown here come from a woman under 30 in good health and CMV-seronegative.

The rearrangement links TRBV7-9 to TRBJ2-7; 10 nucleotides line up with TRBD2. Germline V gene lookup returns CDR1 SEHNR and CDR2 FQNEAQ (reference sequence). The length of the CDR3 is 16 residues. V was clipped by 4 bases and J by 3 bases; unmatched bases: 9. The CDR3 region has the DNA TGTGCCAGCAGCTCCACCGGGACTAGCGCTTTCTACGAGCAGTACTTC. Amino acid sequence: CASSSTGTSAFYEQYF.

With regard to this clone: At one end the junction does not follow the germline gene, possibly because of a read error. V usage is TRBV7-6 and J usage is TRBJ2-7; 10 bases line up with TRBD2. The germline V gene has CDR1 SGHVS and CDR2 FNYEAQ. The CDR3 loop spans 15 amino acids. The CDR3 here is CASSLTSSGSYEQYF. In DNA form, the CDR3 reads TGTGCAAGCAGCTTAACTTCTAGCGGGAGCTACGAGCAGTACTTC. The full variable domain, its missing parts supplied by reference TRBV7-6 and TRBJ2-7, is GAGVSQSPRYKVTKRGQDVALRCDPISGHVSLYWYRQALGQGPEFLTYFNYEAQQDKSGLPNDRFSAERPEGSISTLTIQRTEQRDSAMYRCASSLTSSGSYEQYFGPGTRLTVT.

This chain uses TRBV15 with TRBJ2-7; D remains ambiguous. Trimming pared 0 bases from V and 0 bases from J, leaving 9 bases between. CDR1 is LNHNV, CDR2 YYDKDF, per germline (reference sequence). The CDR3 spans 15 residues. The CDR3 DNA reads as TGTGCCACCAGCAGAGATTTTCGGAGCTCCTACGAGCAGTACTTC. Protein: CATSRDFRSSYEQYF.

This clone came up once. The chain employs TRBV5-1 and TRBJ1-1, with a tentative D call TRBD1 (6 bases). The CDR3 runs 13 residues. Per the germline V gene, CDR1 is SGHRS and CDR2 is YFSETQ. Trimming shortened V by 4 bases and J by 9 bases, and 16 bases separated the two germline ends. CDR3 in DNA: TGCGCCAGCAGCGCCCGGGACATTTCTCAAGCTTTCTTT. It specifies CASSARDISQAFF. The entire variable domain, with the rest obtained from reference TRBV5-1 and TRBJ1-1, is as follows: KAGVTQTPRYLIKTRGQQVTLSCSPISGHRSVSWYQQTPGQGLQFLFEYFSETQRNKGNFPGRFSGRQFSNSRSEMNVSTLELGDSALYLCASSARDISQAFFGQGTRLTVV.

This chain uses TRBV4-1 with TRBJ1-3; 8 positions agree with TRBD1. V trimming: 4 bases; J trimming: 0 bases; junction bases outside the gene matches: 5. The CDR3 length is 16 residues. The germline CDR1 and CDR2 sequences are MGHRA and YSYEKL. The DNA for the CDR3 is TGCGCCAGCAGCCCGGGACAGGCGTACTCTGGAAACACCATATATTTT. Its protein is CASSPGQAYSGNTIYF.

The chain recombines TRBV11-3 with TRBJ2-7; 12 nucleotides match TRBD2. The CDR3 loop spans 14 amino acids. Germline CDR1 SGHNT, CDR2 YENEEA. The trim removed 5 bases at V and 6 bases at J, leaving 5 bases unmatched. The CDR3, as DNA: TGTGCCAGCAGCCCCAAGACTAGCGGGAGCGAGCAGTACTTC. Translation: CASSPKTSGSEQYF.

The rearrangement joins TRBV2 to TRBJ1-5; 8 bases map to TRBD1. Germline lookup yields CDR1 SNHLY and CDR2 FYNNEI. This CDR3 spans 18 amino acids. Trimming cost V 1 base and J 0 bases; bases outside gene matches: 8. This chain's CDR3 is CASSEGWDRHYSNQPQHF. CDR3 bases: TGTGCCAGCAGTGAAGGGTGGGACAGGCACTATAGCAATCAGCCCCAGCATTTT. Drawing the rest from reference TRBV2 and TRBJ1-5, the complete variable domain is EPEVTQTPSHQVTQMGQEVILRCVPISNHLYFYWYRQILGQKVEFLVSFYNNEISEKSEIFDDQFSVERPDGSNFTLKIRSTKLEDSAMYFCASSEGWDRHYSNQPQHFGDGTRLSIL.

This chain joins TRBV2 and TRBJ2-7; D perhaps matches TRBD1 (5 bases). This CDR3 has 15 amino acids. Trimming removed 6 bases at V and 4 bases at J, with 19 bases between. CDR1 SNHLY and CDR2 FYNNEI come from the germline V gene. The CDR3 loop reads CASREKGRLPYEQYF. CDR3 DNA: TGTGCCAGCAGAGAAAAGGGGCGTCTTCCTTACGAGCAGTACTTC.

The rearrangement uses TRBV5-4 and TRBJ2-7; D unresolved. The CDR3 has 15 amino acids. Per germline, CDR1 SGHNT and CDR2 YYREEE (reference sequence). V was pared by 4 bases and J by 0 bases, with 14 bases between. CDR3 sequence reads: CASSRSADSSYEQYF. The CDR3 DNA follows: TGTGCCAGCAGCCGGTCGGCGGATAGCTCCTACGAGCAGTACTTC.

V and J are TRBV7-9 and TRBJ2-6, with D maybe TRBD2 (6 bases). The germline V and J ends were trimmed by 3 bases and 0 bases, with 15 bases remaining between them. The CDR3 loop spans 18 amino acids. Germline loops: CDR1 SEHNR, CDR2 FQNEAQ (reference sequence). The DNA of the CDR3 is TGTGCCAGCAGCTTGGGACTTAGGACGTACTCTGGGGCCAACGTCCTGACTTTC. It codes for CASSLGLRTYSGANVLTF.

V gene TRBV10-3 combines with J gene TRBJ1-2, with 9 bases identical to TRBD1. Germline lookup yields CDR1 ENHRY and CDR2 SYGVKD. The CDR3 consists of 13 residues. Trimming removed 9 bases from V and 4 bases from J; junction bases left unmatched: 6. DNA of the CDR3: TGTGCCATACCGGGACAGGGTCTCTATGGCTACACCTTC. Its translation: CAIPGQGLYGYTF.

The J gene is TRBJ1-2, the V gene TRBV7-8; possible D gene TRBD1, 5 bases. Trimming cost V 1 base and J 3 bases, with 9 bases left between them. Per germline, CDR1 SGHVS and CDR2 FQNEAQ. The CDR3 consists of 14 residues. CDR3 nucleotide sequence: TGTGCCAGCAGCTTAGGGGTAGGGGACTATGGCTACACCTTC. It is translated as CASSLGVGDYGYTF.

The chain carries TRBV9 and TRBJ1-5; D unclear. Trimming pared 4 bases from V and 0 bases from J, leaving 8 bases between. Germline V CDR1 and CDR2: SGDLS, YYNGEE. CDR3 length: 14 amino acids. The CDR3 DNA reads TGTGCCAGCAGCCCCGATAGTAGCAATCAGCCCCAGCATTTT. Its protein is CASSPDSSNQPQHF.

This clone showed up just once. V and J are TRBV11-3 and TRBJ2-2; 11 bases line up with TRBD2. The CDR3 length is 16 residues. The V gene's germline CDR1 is SGHNT and CDR2 YENEEA. The V and J ends lost 1 base and 7 bases, in that order; junction bases with no gene match: 5. DNA of the CDR3: TGTGCCAGCAGCTTAGTACTAGCGGGAGACGACGGGGAGCTGTTTTTT. Translation: CASSLVLAGDDGELFF.

The gene calls are TRBV19 and TRBJ1-1; 7 bases agree with TRBD1. CDR3 size: 16 residues. The germline V gene has CDR1 LNHDA and CDR2 SQIVND (reference sequence). With 5 bases clipped from V and 0 bases from J, the junction kept 9 bases outside the gene matches. The CDR3 spells CASSSRTGPLNTEAFF. The CDR3 region has the DNA TGTGCCAGTAGTTCCCGGACAGGTCCTTTGAACACTGAAGCTTTCTTT.

The chain has TRBV6-5 and TRBJ1-3, with D uncertain. The ends were cut back, 0 bases at V and 0 bases at J, with 9 bases in the middle. Germline V gene lookup returns CDR1 MNHEY and CDR2 SVGAGI. This CDR3 is 16 amino acids long. CDR3 in amino acids: CASSYSTFYSGNTIYF. The CDR3 region has the DNA TGTGCCAGCAGTTACTCGACATTTTACTCTGGAAACACCATATATTTT.

V gene TRBV7-2 combines with J gene TRBJ1-4, with D possibly TRBD1 on 5 matching bases. The germline V gene has CDR1 SGHTA and CDR2 FQGNSA. Trimming stripped 5 bases from V and 3 bases from J, with 13 bases between. The length of the CDR3 is 15 residues. The CDR3 coding sequence is TGTGCCAGCAGCCCCACAGGTTTACCTAATGAAAAACTGTTTTTT. Protein product: CASSPTGLPNEKLFF. Using reference TRBV7-2 and TRBJ1-4 for the parts outside the CDR3, the full variable domain is GAGVSQSPSNKVTEKGKDVELRCDPISGHTALYWYRQSLGQGLEFLIYFQGNSAPDKSGLPSDRFSAERTGGSVSTLTIQRTQQEDSAVYLCASSPTGLPNEKLFFGSGTQLSVL.

This clone is a singleton in its sample. The genes are TRBV6-5 and TRBJ1-3, with TRBD1 matching over 9 bases. Looked up from germline, CDR1 is MNHEY and CDR2 is SVGAGI. J gave up 7 bases and V 6 bases, and 4 bases lay outside the gene matches. This CDR3 is 13 amino acids long. CDR3 DNA: TGTGCCAGCAGAAGACAGGGGGAGAACACCATATATTTT. This translates into CASRRQGENTIYF.

This clone was counted once. The gene calls are TRBV27 and TRBJ2-5, with D perhaps TRBD1 (5 bases). The CDR3 loop spans 14 amino acids. The germline gives CDR1 MNHEY, CDR2 SMNVEV (reference sequence). The V and J ends lost 5 bases and 2 bases respectively, with 12 bases between them. CDR3 amino acids: CASSPQGTQETQYF. The CDR3 DNA is TGTGCCAGCAGTCCGCAGGGCACACAAGAGACCCAGTACTTC.

This clone has only one observation. The genes are TRBV6-5 and TRBJ1-6; 7 nucleotides agree with TRBD1. The CDR3 spans 15 residues. J was trimmed by 6 bases and V by 7 bases; bases with no gene match: 9. From germline, CDR1 is MNHEY and CDR2 SVGAGI. The chain's CDR3 is CASTWDRRINSPLHF. CDR3 nucleotides: TGTGCCAGCACTTGGGACAGAAGAATTAATTCACCCCTCCACTTT.

The chain carries TRBV4-3 and TRBJ2-1; D perhaps matches TRBD2 (6 bases). V lost 3 bases and J lost 2, with 17 bases in between. Germline-derived CDR1 and CDR2 are LGHNA and YSLEER. The length of the CDR3 is 17 residues. The chain's CDR3 is CASSHFSGGETYNEQFF. The CDR3 coding sequence is TGCGCCAGCAGCCATTTCTCCGGCGGGGAAACCTACAATGAGCAGTTCTTC.

This CDR3 is CASSLRSSGGNYGYTF. CDR3 nucleotide sequence: TGTGCCAGCAGCTTAAGGTCATCAGGGGGGAACTATGGCTACACCTTC. The chain is built from TRBV7-9 and TRBJ1-2; 7 nucleotides line up with TRBD1. V shed 2 bases, J shed 2 bases, and the junction held 8 bases outside the gene matches. In germline, CDR1 is SEHNR, CDR2 FQNEAQ (reference sequence). The length of the CDR3 is 16 residues.

The rearrangement uses TRBV18 and TRBJ1-1; TRBD1 might be the D (5 bases). CDR3 size: 16 residues. V was cut by 1 base and J by 0 bases, with 12 bases left in between. Germline values: CDR1 KGHSH, CDR2 LQKENI. CDR3 sequence (DNA): TGTGCCAGCTCACCACGGACAAATTCACTGAACACTGAAGCTTTCTTT. This translates into CASSPRTNSLNTEAFF.

The J gene is TRBJ1-1, the V gene TRBV6-6, with D uncertain. CDR3 size: 14 residues. Germline assignment: CDR1 MNHNY and CDR2 SVGAGI (reference sequence). Trimming removed 6 bases at V and 0 bases at J, with 11 bases between. CDR3 sequence reads: CASSPDWLNTEAFF. The DNA for the CDR3 is TGTGCCAGCAGCCCAGATTGGCTGAACACTGAAGCTTTCTTT.

The V and J genes are TRBV10-1 and TRBJ2-1; 7 bases are a match to TRBD2. Trimming removed 10 bases from V and 5 bases from J; junction bases left unmatched: 11. Germline CDR1 reads WNHNN; CDR2 reads SYGVQD (reference sequence). CDR3 length: 14 residues. The CDR3 here is CATWLGGGDNEQFF. As DNA, the CDR3 is TGCGCCACCTGGTTGGGCGGGGGTGACAATGAGCAGTTCTTC.

The chain links TRBV6-1 to TRBJ2-2, with TRBD1 matching 9 bases. The CDR3 has 15 residues. CDR1 MNHNS and CDR2 SASEGT come from the germline V gene. J was trimmed by 4 bases and V by 5 bases; bases with no gene match: 5. CDR3 bases: TGTGCCAGCAGTCTATCGGGACAGGGCACCGGGGAGCTGTTTTTT. Its protein product is CASSLSGQGTGELFF.

Comments on this clone: An end of the junction differs from the germline gene, which may be a read error. This rearrangement joins TRBV7-9 to TRBJ1-6; D not resolved. In germline, CDR1 is SEHNR, CDR2 FQNEAQ (reference sequence). The CDR3 is made up of 15 amino acids. The CDR3 DNA reads TGTTCCAGCAGCTTAGGCGTCACCGGTAATTCACCCCTCCACTTT. This sequence encodes CSSSLGVTGNSPLHF.